Below are 25 T cell receptor beta chains sequenced from a single sample in a study of cytomegalovirus exposure and HLA in healthy donors. A multiplex PCR was run with 60 Vbeta primers and 13 Jbeta primers. Sequencing used immunoSEQ multiplex PCR; TCRdb keeps in-frame clones, though not all of them. The sample records about 280,000 clones, 85% to 90% being singletons. Sequenced: PBMCs. The receptors originated from a woman aged 18-29 years in good health and CMV-seronegative.

The chain is built from TRBV5-6 and TRBJ2-5, with D possibly matching TRBD1 (5 bases). This CDR3 has 13 residues. Between the trimmed V and J ends, which lost 0 bases and 11 bases, there was a span of 14 bases. Germline V gives CDR1 SGHDT, CDR2 YYEEEE. DNA of the CDR3: TGTGCCAGCAGCTTGGGATGGGGCGAGGAGCAGTACTTC. It yields the protein CASSLGWGEEQYF.

The CDR3 sequence is CASSLTGTYEQYF. The DNA for the CDR3 is TGTGCCAGCAGCTTGACAGGGACCTACGAGCAGTACTTC. V and J are TRBV11-2 and TRBJ2-7; TRBD1 agrees at 7 bases. Germline V lookup: CDR1 SGHAT, CDR2 FQNNGV. Trimming removed 3 bases from V and 2 bases from J; junction bases left unmatched: 1. The length of the CDR3 is 13 residues.

This chain links TRBV13 with TRBJ1-1; maybe TRBD1 (6 bases). The V gene's germline CDR1 is PRHDT and CDR2 FYEKMQ (reference sequence). This CDR3 is built from 13 residues. Trimming pared 5 bases from V and 4 bases from J, leaving 11 bases between. In DNA, the CDR3 is TGTGCCAGCAGCGAAAGGACAGCCACTGAAGCTTTCTTT. Translated, it gives CASSERTATEAFF.

The chain combines TRBV7-9 with TRBJ1-1; maybe TRBD1 (6 bases). Trimming pared 2 bases from V and 1 base from J, leaving 14 bases between. The CDR3 runs 16 residues. Germline CDR1 reads SEHNR; CDR2 reads FQNEAQ (reference sequence). DNA for the CDR3: TGTGCCAGCAGCTTATTTGGGGACACCAAGAACACTGAAGCTTTCTTT. As protein: CASSLFGDTKNTEAFF.

V and J are TRBV18 and TRBJ2-7, with TRBD2 as a possible D gene (6 bases). Germline CDR1 and CDR2: KGHSH and LQKENI. This CDR3 contains 13 residues. The V and J ends lost 3 bases and 2 bases respectively, with 8 bases between them. The CDR3: CASSPGGPYEQYF. CDR3 sequence (DNA): TGTGCCAGCTCACCCGGAGGGCCCTACGAGCAGTACTTC.

The chain employs TRBV30 and TRBJ2-1; D is perhaps TRBD2 (7 bases). V gave up 2 bases and J gave up 7 bases, with 12 bases separating them. CDR1 and CDR2 (germline): GTSNPN, SVGIG (reference sequence). The CDR3 spans 13 residues. The DNA of the CDR3 is TGTGCCTGGAGTCGGGGGGCAAAAAATGAGCAGTTCTTC. Encoded protein: CAWSRGAKNEQFF.

The CDR3 here is CASSPDRSGANVLTF. CDR3 DNA sequence: TGTGCCAGCAGCCCCGACAGATCTGGGGCCAACGTCCTGACTTTC. The chain couples TRBV7-9 to TRBJ2-6; possibly TRBD1 for D (5 bases). The germline CDR1 and CDR2 sequences are SEHNR and FQNEAQ (reference sequence). This CDR3 is built from 15 residues. Trimming shortened V by 5 bases and J by 1 base, and 9 bases separated the two germline ends. The full variable domain, in which reference TRBV7-9 and TRBJ2-6 provide the parts outside the CDR3, is DTGVSQNPRHKITKRGQNVTFRCDPISEHNRLYWYRQTLGQGPEFLTYFQNEAQLEKSRLLSDRFSAERPKGSFSTLEIQRTEQGDSAMYLCASSPDRSGANVLTFGAGSRLTVL.

The chain links TRBV7-9 to TRBJ1-1; D call uncertain. Germline CDR1 and CDR2: SEHNR and FQNEAQ (reference sequence). The CDR3 has 11 amino acids. V shed 4 bases and J shed 6 bases, with 6 bases lying between them. The CDR3 protein is CASSYTAEAFF. The CDR3 bases are TGTGCCAGCAGCTATACGGCTGAAGCTTTCTTT.

V and J are TRBV13 and TRBJ2-3; D unresolved. The germline V gene encodes CDR1 PRHDT and CDR2 FYEKMQ (reference sequence). The length of the CDR3 is 14 residues. The ends were cut back, 6 bases at V and 0 bases at J, with 10 bases in the middle. The CDR3 sequence is CASSPVLSTDTQYF. CDR3 DNA: TGTGCCAGCAGTCCGGTCCTTAGCACAGATACGCAGTATTTT.

A remark on this clone: One junction end disagrees with the germline gene, perhaps due to a read error. At the DNA level, this CDR3 is encoded by other sequences in the same sample as well. CDR3 residues: CASSRDKYNSPLHF. In nucleotides, the CDR3 is TGTGCCAGCAGCCGGGACAAGTATAATTCCCCCCTCCACTTT. The chain combines TRBV6-1 with TRBJ1-6, with D possibly matching TRBD1 (6 bases). The CDR3 consists of 14 residues. CDR1 and CDR2 from the germline V gene are MNHNS and SASEGT.

The genes are TRBV10-2 and TRBJ2-7, with 8 bases matching TRBD2. V shed 6 bases, J shed 4 bases, and the junction held 11 bases outside the gene matches. Germline V gives CDR1 WSHSY, CDR2 SAAADI. This CDR3 region has 15 residues. The CDR3 reads CASRNLNGGAYEQYF. In DNA, the CDR3 is TGCGCCAGCAGAAACCTTAACGGGGGGGCATACGAGCAGTACTTC.

This rearrangement joins TRBV6-6 to TRBJ2-3; 8 positions agree with TRBD2. Germline loops: CDR1 MNHNY, CDR2 SVGAGI (reference sequence). Losses at the gene ends were 8 bases for V and 0 bases for J; bases not matched to a gene: 7. This CDR3 contains 15 residues. In DNA, the CDR3 is TGTGCCAGCTCCGGCGAGCGGGGGAGCACAGATACGCAGTATTTT. Residues: CASSGERGSTDTQYF.

The V call is TRBV6-6, the J call TRBJ1-4; D gene ambiguous. Between the trimmed V and J ends, which lost 4 bases and 4 bases, there was a span of 10 bases. Germline-derived CDR1 and CDR2 are MNHNY and SVGAGI (reference sequence). The CDR3 contains 14 residues. For the CDR3, the DNA is TGTGCCAGCAGTTCCCGGGGTTTTAATGAAAAACTGTTTTTT. Translating it yields CASSSRGFNEKLFF.

The rearrangement joins TRBV30 to TRBJ2-2, with D possibly matching TRBD1 (5 bases). This CDR3 is built from 12 residues. Deletions cut 0 bases from V and 7 bases from J, with 6 bases between. CDR1 is GTSNPN and CDR2 is SVGIG in the germline V gene (reference sequence). CDR3 sequence (DNA): TGTGCCTGGAGTGTAGGGGTCGGGGAGCTGTTTTTT. Its protein is CAWSVGVGELFF.

The chain joins TRBV4-1 to TRBJ2-7, with D tentatively TRBD2 (6 bases). There are 15 residues in the CDR3. The germline V gene has CDR1 MGHRA and CDR2 YSYEKL. Between the trimmed V and J ends, which lost 4 bases and 3 bases, there was a span of 16 bases. The DNA for the CDR3 is TGCGCCAGCAGCCTTTCGGTCGTGGGGGGCTACGAGCAGTACTTC. This codes for CASSLSVVGGYEQYF.

This chain links TRBV6-1 with TRBJ1-5; 9 bases are a match to TRBD1. The CDR3 runs to 15 residues. CDR1 is MNHNS, CDR2 SASEGT, per germline. Trimming took 5 bases from V and 5 from J; bases not matched to a gene: 7. The CDR3 coding sequence is TGTGCCAGCAGTCCCGGGACAGGGATATATCAGCCCCAGCATTTT. It translates to CASSPGTGIYQPQHF.

The chain couples TRBV4-1 to TRBJ2-5; 10 positions agree with TRBD1. Germline lookup yields CDR1 MGHRA and CDR2 YSYEKL. Germline trimming cut 0 bases from V and 4 bases from J; bases unmatched to any gene: 2. This CDR3 spans 15 amino acids. The CDR3 DNA follows: TGCGCCAGCAGCCAAGAAGGGACAGGGGCAGAGACCCAGTACTTC. This encodes CASSQEGTGAETQYF.

The CDR3 region has the DNA TGTGCCAGCAGGACTAGCCCAGCGAACACCGGGGAGCTGTTTTTT. Translating it yields CASRTSPANTGELFF. The gene calls are TRBV2 and TRBJ2-2; 7 bases are a match to TRBD2. Germline V gene data show CDR1 as SNHLY and CDR2 as FYNNEI. CDR3 size: 15 residues. The V and J ends lost 6 bases and 0 bases, in that order; junction bases with no gene match: 4.

This chain uses TRBV29-1 with TRBJ2-5; 11 nucleotides align to TRBD1. Germline loops: CDR1 SQVTM, CDR2 ANQGSEA. CDR3 length: 15 residues. Trimming took 4 bases from V and 7 from J; bases not matched to a gene: 11. This chain's CDR3 is CSVGGPGQGVGTQYF. In DNA form, the CDR3 reads TGCAGCGTTGGGGGACCGGGACAGGGGGTAGGGACCCAGTACTTC.

The gene calls are TRBV5-6 and TRBJ1-3, with 9 bases matching TRBD1. Germline trimming cut 0 bases from V and 0 bases from J; bases unmatched to any gene: 4. CDR1 SGHDT and CDR2 YYEEEE come from the germline V gene. The CDR3 length is 17 residues. CDR3 nucleotide sequence: TGTGCCAGCAGCTTGGCGGGACAGGGAGCCTCTGGAAACACCATATATTTT. Its protein product is CASSLAGQGASGNTIYF. Together with reference TRBV5-6 and TRBJ1-3, the CDR3 gives the full variable domain: DAGVTQSPTHLIKTRGQQVTLRCSPKSGHDTVSWYQQALGQGPQFIFQYYEEEERQRGNFPDRFSGHQFPNYSSELNVNALLLGDSALYLCASSLAGQGASGNTIYFGEGSWLTVV.

V is TRBV29-1 and J is TRBJ1-1; tentatively, D is TRBD1 (5 bases). This CDR3 spans 12 amino acids. V gave up 4 bases and J gave up 3 bases, with 9 bases separating them. In germline, CDR1 is SQVTM, CDR2 ANQGSEA. The CDR3 region is CSVVQGDTEAFF. The CDR3 DNA follows: TGCAGCGTTGTTCAAGGGGACACTGAAGCTTTCTTT. Supplemented by reference TRBV29-1 and TRBJ1-1, the full variable domain reads SAVISQKPSRDICQRGTSLTIQCQVDSQVTMMFWYRQQPGQSLTLIATANQGSEATYESGFVIDKFPISRPNLTFSTLTVSNMSPEDSSIYLCSVVQGDTEAFFGQGTRLTVV.

J is TRBJ2-7 and V is TRBV19; 7 bases map to TRBD1. This CDR3 spans 15 amino acids. In germline, CDR1 is LNHDA, CDR2 SQIVND (reference sequence). V shed 0 bases and J 4 bases; nucleotides not matched to a gene: 6. CDR3: CASSIERRQGYEQYF. CDR3 DNA sequence: TGTGCCAGTAGTATAGAGAGGAGACAGGGATACGAGCAGTACTTC.

This chain links TRBV15 with TRBJ2-2, with D tentatively TRBD2 (6 bases). There are 15 residues in the CDR3. Germline CDR1 is LNHNV and CDR2 is YYDKDF (reference sequence). Trimming pared 1 base from V and 4 bases from J, leaving 10 bases between. The CDR3 loop is CATSRALASTGELFF. CDR3 bases: TGTGCCACCAGCAGAGCCCTAGCGAGCACCGGGGAGCTGTTTTTT.

In this sample, this clone turned up once. The rearrangement links TRBV18 to TRBJ1-1, with TRBD1 matching 7 bases. This CDR3 is 14 amino acids long. The germline CDR1 and CDR2 sequences are KGHSH and LQKENI. Trimming at V came to 6 bases and at J to 0 bases, leaving 4 bases not matched to a gene. CDR3 nucleotides: TGTGCCAGCTCCGCGGGACAGATGAACACTGAAGCTTTCTTT. Amino acid sequence: CASSAGQMNTEAFF.

V usage is TRBV5-5 and J usage is TRBJ1-3; 8 nucleotides align to TRBD1. The ends lost 0 bases at V and 0 bases at J; junction bases unmatched: 5. There are 17 residues in the CDR3. From germline, CDR1 is SGHKS and CDR2 YYEKEE (reference sequence). The CDR3 DNA follows: TGTGCCAGCAGCTTGGGGGGACAGGTTTACTCTGGAAACACCATATATTTT. Residues: CASSLGGQVYSGNTIYF.